A single sample is the source of the 13 T cell receptor beta chains below, sequenced in a study of T cell responses to AZD1222 COVID-19 vaccine. Sequenced by immunoSEQ multiplex PCR; TCRdb stores in-frame clones only, minus some. This repertoire shows some 170,000 clones, about 91% found once; its top ten account for 4% to 5.5%. The material sequenced was peripheral blood, taken on day 0 of MenACWY control vaccination. Receptors originate from an adult in good health.

A remark on this clone: No conserved phenylalanine or tryptophan ends this CDR3, so it is likely a read error. The DNA is omitted, as the CDR3 cannot be located on it reliably, and the CDR3 follows TCRdb's listing. The chain's CDR3 is CATSDLRGLVSCL. The gene calls are TRBV24-1 and TRBJ1-4; TRBD1, the D gene given by the table, was not confirmed from the DNA. Including both end residues, the CDR3 is 13 amino acids long. Germline V CDR1 and CDR2: KGHDR, SFDVKD.

The chain has TRBV6-2 or TRBV6-3 and TRBJ2-1; TRBD2 aligns across 9 bases. The CDR3 runs to 17 residues. V trimming: 2 bases; J trimming: 0 bases; junction bases outside the gene matches: 5. Germline assignment: CDR1 MNHEY and CDR2 SVGEGT. The CDR3 DNA is TGTGCCAGCAGTTACATGGCTAGCGGGAACTCCTACAATGAGCAGTTCTTC. Translating it yields CASSYMASGNSYNEQFF.

This rearrangement joins TRBV10-3 to TRBJ1-2, with TRBD1 identical over 11 bases. Trimming cost V 4 bases and J 8 bases; bases outside gene matches: 12. The CDR3 is made up of 16 amino acids. Germline V gene lookup returns CDR1 ENHRY and CDR2 SYGVKD. The CDR3 sequence: CAISVPRDRGAWGYTF. As DNA, the CDR3 is TGTGCCATCAGTGTACCCCGGGACAGGGGGGCCTGGGGCTACACCTTC.

The chain has TRBV7-9 and TRBJ1-5; 11 positions agree with TRBD1. V lost 5 bases to trimming and J lost 7 bases; unmatched junction nucleotides: 7. This CDR3 spans 15 amino acids. Germline assignment: CDR1 SEHNR and CDR2 FQNEAQ (reference sequence). CDR3 sequence: CASSPEGTGGQPQHF. The CDR3 coding sequence is TGTGCCAGCAGCCCCGAGGGGACAGGGGGACAGCCCCAGCATTTT.

This rearrangement joins TRBV5-6 to TRBJ1-2; 9 bases match TRBD1. The junction had 5 bases not matched to a gene; V was cut back by 3 bases and J by 11 bases. The CDR3 runs to 12 residues. From germline, CDR1 is SGHDT and CDR2 YYEEEE. The CDR3 DNA follows: TGTGCCAGCAGCTCAGGACAGGGGAAGTACACCTTC. Its protein product is CASSSGQGKYTF.

The chain uses TRBV4-3 and TRBJ1-1, with D unresolved. This CDR3 spans 16 amino acids. Per germline, CDR1 LGHNA and CDR2 YSLEER. V lost 1 base to trimming and J lost 10 bases, with 22 bases between them. The CDR3 DNA follows: TGCGCCAGCAGCCAAGTATATCGTAATAGCGTGTACGGAGCTTTCTTT. Protein product: CASSQVYRNSVYGAFF.

The chain uses TRBV24-1 and TRBJ2-3, with TRBD2 identical over 12 bases. The germline CDR1 and CDR2 sequences are KGHDR and SFDVKD. The ends lost 4 bases at V and 3 bases at J; junction bases unmatched: 4. This CDR3 comprises 16 residues. In nucleotides, the CDR3 is TGTGCCACCAGTGACCCCACTAGCGGGAGGACAGATACGCAGTATTTT. It specifies CATSDPTSGRTDTQYF.

The chain links TRBV7-3 to TRBJ2-3, with 8 bases aligning to TRBD1. Germline V gene data show CDR1 as SGHTA and CDR2 as FQGTGA. The CDR3 has 14 amino acids. J gave up 7 bases and V 5 bases, and 8 bases lay outside the gene matches. The CDR3 bases are TGTGCCAGCAGCCCAGGGGGCAGCAGTTATACGCAGTATTTT. Its protein is CASSPGGSSYTQYF.

The chain links TRBV11-1 to TRBJ2-1; TRBD2 is a possible D gene (6 bases). The CDR3 is 14 residues long. The ends were cut back, 2 bases at V and 6 bases at J, with 11 bases in the middle. Germline values: CDR1 SGHAT, CDR2 FQDESV (reference sequence). The CDR3 loop is CASSLRGGINEQFF. The DNA of the CDR3 is TGTGCCAGCAGCTTACGGGGCGGGATCAATGAGCAGTTCTTC.

The V gene is TRBV3-1 (or the pseudogene TRBV3-2), the J gene TRBJ1-3; TRBD1 is a possible D gene (6 bases). This CDR3 has 14 residues. Per the germline V gene, CDR1 is LGHDT and CDR2 is YNNKEL (reference sequence). Trimming shortened V by 6 bases and J by 0 bases, and 9 bases separated the two germline ends. CDR3 sequence (DNA): TGTGCCAGCAGGGGGGCCTTCTCTGGAAACACCATATATTTT. Translating gives CASRGAFSGNTIYF.

The chain joins TRBV9 to TRBJ2-7, with 9 bases lining up with TRBD2. The CDR3 spans 13 residues. Germline lookup yields CDR1 SGDLS and CDR2 YYNGEE. V trimming: 10 bases; J trimming: 7 bases; junction bases outside the gene matches: 12. CDR3 nucleotide sequence: TGTGCCCCCCCCCAGCGGGAGGCCGTGGAGCAGTACTTC. Translation gives CAPPQREAVEQYF.

This clone was observed a few times. The chain employs TRBV27 and TRBJ1-1, with 9 bases lining up with TRBD1. V was pared by 5 bases and J by 5 bases, with 3 bases of the junction left unmatched. The CDR3 covers 13 residues. CDR1 and CDR2 from the germline V gene are MNHEY and SMNVEV (reference sequence). The CDR3 coding sequence is TGTGCCAGCAGTGGACAGGGGTGGACTGAAGCTTTCTTT. It is translated as CASSGQGWTEAFF.

V gene TRBV7-2 combines with J gene TRBJ2-5; tentative D call: TRBD1 (6 bases). CDR1 SGHTA and CDR2 FQGNSA come from the germline V gene. V lost 6 bases and J 2 bases, leaving 13 bases between the germline ends. The CDR3 extends over 14 amino acids. Here the CDR3 reads CASRQDRVQETQYF. The DNA of the CDR3 is TGTGCCAGCAGACAGGACAGAGTTCAAGAGACCCAGTACTTC.